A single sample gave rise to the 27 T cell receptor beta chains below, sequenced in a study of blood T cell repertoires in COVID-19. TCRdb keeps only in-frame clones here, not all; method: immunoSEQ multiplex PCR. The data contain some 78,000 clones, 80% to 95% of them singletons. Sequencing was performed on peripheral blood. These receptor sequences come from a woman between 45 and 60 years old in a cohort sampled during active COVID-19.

This CDR3 is CASSSLDRGNQPQHF. Here the CDR3 DNA reads TGTGCCAGCAGTTCCCTGGACAGGGGTAATCAGCCCCAGCATTTT. The chain carries TRBV6-5 and TRBJ1-5, with 9 bases fitting TRBD1. CDR1 is MNHEY, CDR2 SVGAGI, per germline. The CDR3 extends over 15 amino acids. Losses at the gene ends were 4 bases for V and 4 bases for J; bases not matched to a gene: 5.

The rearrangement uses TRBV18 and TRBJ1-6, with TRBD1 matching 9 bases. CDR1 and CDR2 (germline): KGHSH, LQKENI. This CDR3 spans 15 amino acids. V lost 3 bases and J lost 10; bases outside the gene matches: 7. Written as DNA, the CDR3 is TGTGCCAGCTCACCTCGGACAGGGGATGGATCACCCCTCCACTTT. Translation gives CASSPRTGDGSPLHF. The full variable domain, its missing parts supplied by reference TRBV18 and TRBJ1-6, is NAGVMQNPRHLVRRRGQEARLRCSPMKGHSHVYWYRQLPEEGLKFMVYLQKENIIDESGMPKERFSAEFPKEGPSILRIQQVVRGDSAAYFCASSPRTGDGSPLHFGNGTRLTVT.

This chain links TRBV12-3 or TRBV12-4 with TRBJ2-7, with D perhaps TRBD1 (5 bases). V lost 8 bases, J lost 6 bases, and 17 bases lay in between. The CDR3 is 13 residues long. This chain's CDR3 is CASSQSRQGEQYF. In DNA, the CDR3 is TGTGCCAGCTCTCAATCGCGCCAGGGCGAGCAGTACTTC.

The CDR3 coding sequence is TGCGCCAGCAGTCGTGAGGGAAGCACAGATACGCAGTATTTT. It codes for CASSREGSTDTQYF. The V call is TRBV5-1, the J call TRBJ2-3; a possible D gene is TRBD2 (5 bases). CDR1 and CDR2 (germline): SGHRS, YFSETQ. This CDR3 has 14 residues. V lost 5 bases to trimming and J lost 0 bases, with 10 bases between them.

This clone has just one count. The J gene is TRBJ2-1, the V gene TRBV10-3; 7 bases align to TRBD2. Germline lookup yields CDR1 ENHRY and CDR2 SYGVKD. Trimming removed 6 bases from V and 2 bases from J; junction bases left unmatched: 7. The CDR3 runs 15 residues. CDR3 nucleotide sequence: TGTGCCATCAGCCAAAGCGGGAACACCTACAATGAGCAGTTCTTC. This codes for CAISQSGNTYNEQFF.

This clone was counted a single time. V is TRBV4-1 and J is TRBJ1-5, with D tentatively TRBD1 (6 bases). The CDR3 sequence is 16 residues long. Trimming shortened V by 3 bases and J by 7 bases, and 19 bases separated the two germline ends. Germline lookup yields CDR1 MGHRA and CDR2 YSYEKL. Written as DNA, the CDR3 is TGCGCCAGCAGCCACCTCCCGAGGGGGGGGGTCCAGCCCCAGCATTTT. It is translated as CASSHLPRGGVQPQHF.

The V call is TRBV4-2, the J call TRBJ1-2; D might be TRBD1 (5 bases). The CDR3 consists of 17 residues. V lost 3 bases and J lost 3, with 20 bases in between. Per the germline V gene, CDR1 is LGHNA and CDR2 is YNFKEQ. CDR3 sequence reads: CASSQNLRRAGDYGYTF. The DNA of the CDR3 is TGTGCCAGCAGCCAGAACTTGAGGCGGGCGGGGGACTATGGCTACACCTTC.

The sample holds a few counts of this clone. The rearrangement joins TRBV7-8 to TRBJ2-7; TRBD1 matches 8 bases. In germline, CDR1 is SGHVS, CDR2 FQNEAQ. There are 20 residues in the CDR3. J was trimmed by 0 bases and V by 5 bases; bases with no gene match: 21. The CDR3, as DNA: TGTGCCAGCAGCGGAGGACAGGGACGCGCTTCCATTATTAGCTCCTACGAGCAGTACTTC. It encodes CASSGGQGRASIISSYEQYF.

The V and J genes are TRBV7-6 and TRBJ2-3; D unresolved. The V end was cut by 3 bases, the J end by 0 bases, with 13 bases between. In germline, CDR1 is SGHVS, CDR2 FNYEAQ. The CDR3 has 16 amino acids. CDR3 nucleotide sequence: TGTGCCAGCAGCTTGACCGGCGGAATAAGCACAGATACGCAGTATTTT. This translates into CASSLTGGISTDTQYF.

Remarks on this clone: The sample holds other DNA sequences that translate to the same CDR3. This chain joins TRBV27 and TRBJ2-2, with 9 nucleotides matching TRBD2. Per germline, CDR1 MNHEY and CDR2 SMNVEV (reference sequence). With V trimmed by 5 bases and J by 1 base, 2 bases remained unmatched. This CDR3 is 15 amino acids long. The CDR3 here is CASSLSGRNTGELFF. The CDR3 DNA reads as TGTGCCAGCAGTCTTAGCGGGAGGAACACCGGGGAGCTGTTTTTT.

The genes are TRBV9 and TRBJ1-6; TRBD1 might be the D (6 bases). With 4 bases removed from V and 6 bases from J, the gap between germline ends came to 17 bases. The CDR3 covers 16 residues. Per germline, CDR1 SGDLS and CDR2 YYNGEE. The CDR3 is CASSPNPGQLNSPLHF. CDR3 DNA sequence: TGTGCCAGCAGCCCTAACCCCGGACAGCTTAATTCACCCCTCCACTTT.

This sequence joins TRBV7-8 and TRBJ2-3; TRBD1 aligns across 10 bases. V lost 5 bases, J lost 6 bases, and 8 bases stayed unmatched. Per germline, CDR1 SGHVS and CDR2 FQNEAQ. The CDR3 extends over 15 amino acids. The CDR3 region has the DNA TGTGCCAGCAGCCCCAAAGGACAGGGGGGGGATACGCAGTATTTT. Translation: CASSPKGQGGDTQYF.

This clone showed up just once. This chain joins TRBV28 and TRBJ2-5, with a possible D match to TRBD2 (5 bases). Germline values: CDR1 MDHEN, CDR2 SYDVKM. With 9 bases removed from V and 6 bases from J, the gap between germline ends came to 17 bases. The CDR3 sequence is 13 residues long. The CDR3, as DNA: TGTGCCAGTTCGGGAACGCGAAGGCAGACCCAGTACTTC. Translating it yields CASSGTRRQTQYF.

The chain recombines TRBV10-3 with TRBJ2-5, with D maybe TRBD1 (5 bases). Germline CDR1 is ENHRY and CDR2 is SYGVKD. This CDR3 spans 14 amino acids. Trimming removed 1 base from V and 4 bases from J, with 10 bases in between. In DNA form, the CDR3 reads TGTGCCATCAGTGAGTTCGACCAGGGAGAGACCCAGTACTTC. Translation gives CAISEFDQGETQYF.

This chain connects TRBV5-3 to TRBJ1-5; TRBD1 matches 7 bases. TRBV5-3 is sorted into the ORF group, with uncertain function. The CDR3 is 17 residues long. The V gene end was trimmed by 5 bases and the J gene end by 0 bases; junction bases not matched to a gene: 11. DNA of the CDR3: TGTGCCAGAAGATTTAGGACAGGCAAGTATAGCAATCAGCCCCAGCATTTT. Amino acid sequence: CARRFRTGKYSNQPQHF.

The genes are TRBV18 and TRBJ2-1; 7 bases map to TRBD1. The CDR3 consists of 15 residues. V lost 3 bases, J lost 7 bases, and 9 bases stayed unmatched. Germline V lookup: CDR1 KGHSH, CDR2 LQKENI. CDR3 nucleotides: TGTGCCAGCTCACCGGCGACAGGGTTTTTGAATGAGCAGTTCTTC. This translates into CASSPATGFLNEQFF.

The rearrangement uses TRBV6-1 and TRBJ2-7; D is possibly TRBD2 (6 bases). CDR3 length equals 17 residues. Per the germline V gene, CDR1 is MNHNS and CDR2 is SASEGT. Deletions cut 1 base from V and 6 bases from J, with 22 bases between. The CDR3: CASSEVPGGTGAFEQYF. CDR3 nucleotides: TGTGCCAGCAGTGAAGTTCCCGGTGGGACGGGAGCCTTCGAGCAGTACTTC.

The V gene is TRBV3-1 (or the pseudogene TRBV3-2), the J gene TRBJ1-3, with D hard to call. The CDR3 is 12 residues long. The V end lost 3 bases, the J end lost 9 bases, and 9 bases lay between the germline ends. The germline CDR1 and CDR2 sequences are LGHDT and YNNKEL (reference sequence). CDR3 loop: CASSHEGSTIYF. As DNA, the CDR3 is TGTGCCAGCAGCCACGAAGGGAGCACCATATATTTT.

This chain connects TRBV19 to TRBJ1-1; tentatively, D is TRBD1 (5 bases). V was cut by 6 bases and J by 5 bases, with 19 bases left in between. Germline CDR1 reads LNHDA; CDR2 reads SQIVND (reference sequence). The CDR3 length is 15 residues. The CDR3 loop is CASRRTGGRRTEAFF. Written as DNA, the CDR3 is TGTGCCAGTAGGAGGACCGGGGGGAGACGAACTGAAGCTTTCTTT.

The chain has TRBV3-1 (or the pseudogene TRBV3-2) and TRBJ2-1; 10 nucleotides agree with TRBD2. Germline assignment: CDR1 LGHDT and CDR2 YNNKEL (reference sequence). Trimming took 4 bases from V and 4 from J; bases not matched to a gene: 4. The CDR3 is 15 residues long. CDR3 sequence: CASSPGLAEYNEQFF. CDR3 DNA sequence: TGTGCCAGCAGCCCCGGACTAGCGGAGTACAATGAGCAGTTCTTC.

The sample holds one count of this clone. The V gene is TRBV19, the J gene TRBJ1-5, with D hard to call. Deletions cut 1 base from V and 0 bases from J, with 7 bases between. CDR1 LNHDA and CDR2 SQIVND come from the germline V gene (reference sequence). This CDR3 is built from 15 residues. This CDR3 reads CASSIGGYSNQPQHF. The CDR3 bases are TGTGCCAGTAGTATAGGAGGGTATAGCAATCAGCCCCAGCATTTT.

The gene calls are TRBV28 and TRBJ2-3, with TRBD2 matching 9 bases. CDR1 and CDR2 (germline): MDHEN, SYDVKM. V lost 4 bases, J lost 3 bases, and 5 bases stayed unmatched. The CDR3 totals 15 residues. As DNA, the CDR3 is TGTGCCAGCAGTTACGGACTAGCGTGGACAGATACGCAGTATTTT. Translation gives CASSYGLAWTDTQYF.

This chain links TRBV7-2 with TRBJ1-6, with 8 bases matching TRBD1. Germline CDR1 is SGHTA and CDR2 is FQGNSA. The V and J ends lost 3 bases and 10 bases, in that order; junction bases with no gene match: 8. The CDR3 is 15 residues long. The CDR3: CASSFTGGNRSPLHF. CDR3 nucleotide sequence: TGTGCCAGCAGCTTCACAGGGGGTAATCGATCACCCCTCCACTTT. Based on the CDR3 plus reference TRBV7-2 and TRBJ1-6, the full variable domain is GAGVSQSPSNKVTEKGKDVELRCDPISGHTALYWYRQSLGQGLEFLIYFQGNSAPDKSGLPSDRFSAERTGGSVSTLTIQRTQQEDSAVYLCASSFTGGNRSPLHFGNGTRLTVT.

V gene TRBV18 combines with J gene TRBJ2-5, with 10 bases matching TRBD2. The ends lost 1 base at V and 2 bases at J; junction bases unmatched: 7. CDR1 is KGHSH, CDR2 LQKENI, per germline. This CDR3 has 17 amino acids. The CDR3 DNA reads TGTGCCAGCTCACCACTAGGAGCGGGAGGGCGACAAGAGACCCAGTACTTC. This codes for CASSPLGAGGRQETQYF.

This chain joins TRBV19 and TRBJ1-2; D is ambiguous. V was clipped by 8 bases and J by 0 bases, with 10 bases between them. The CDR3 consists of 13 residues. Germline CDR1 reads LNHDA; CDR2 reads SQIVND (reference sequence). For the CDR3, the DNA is TGTGCCAGTTCAGGATCCGCTAACTATGGCTACACCTTC. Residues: CASSGSANYGYTF.

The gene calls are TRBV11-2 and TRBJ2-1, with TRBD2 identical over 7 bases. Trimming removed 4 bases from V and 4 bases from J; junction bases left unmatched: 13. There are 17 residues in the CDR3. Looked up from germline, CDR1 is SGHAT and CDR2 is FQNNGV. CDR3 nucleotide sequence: TGTGCCAGCAGCTCCTACGGGGGAGGGCCAGGGTACAATGAGCAGTTCTTC. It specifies CASSSYGGGPGYNEQFF.

In nucleotides, the CDR3 is TGTGCCAGCGAACTAGACGAGCAGTACTTC. Protein product: CASELDEQYF. The rearrangement links TRBV27 to TRBJ2-7, with a possible D match to TRBD2 (5 bases). Germline V gene lookup returns CDR1 MNHEY and CDR2 SMNVEV (reference sequence). This CDR3 spans 10 amino acids. The V end lost 8 bases, the J end lost 5 bases, and 7 bases lay between the germline ends.